The source of this T cell receptor beta chain is a study of cytomegalovirus exposure and HLA in healthy donors. The study ran its PCR with 60 Vbeta and 13 Jbeta primers. Only in-frame clones appear in the TCRdb table, and some are missing; sequencing was by immunoSEQ multiplex PCR. The sample includes 55,000 to 80,000 clones, roughly 78% of them seen just once. CDR3 size: 16 residues. Trimming removed 4 bases from V and 7 bases from J; junction bases left unmatched: 11. CDR1 is SGHTA, CDR2 FQGNSA, per germline. This clone came up once. The sample comprised PBMCs. The source of this sequence is a man aged 35-49 years in good health and CMV-seronegative. The rearrangement joins TRBV7-2 to TRBJ2-7, with TRBD2 matching over 12 bases. DNA of the CDR3: TGTGCCAGCAGCTCTCACCGACTAGCGGGAGTTGGGGAGCAGTACTTC. As protein: CASSSHRLAGVGEQYF. The full variable domain, its missing parts supplied by reference TRBV7-2 and TRBJ2-7, is GAGVSQSPSNKVTEKGKDVELRCDPISGHTALYWYRQSLGQGLEFLIYFQGNSAPDKSGLPSDRFSAERTGGSVSTLTIQRTQQEDSAVYLCASSSHRLAGVGEQYFGPGTRLTVT.